Reported below is one T cell receptor beta chain. This receptor's antigen is unknown. No much larger clonotype is one base removed from it; base qualities were not supplied. This entry comes from a study of beta chain features in type 1 diabetes (dated by TCRdb to the late 2010s). As for the study more broadly: Mean age, gender distribution, total cell number and subset yield were not different between patients and healthy donors. A total of roughly 98,000,000 sorted cells were examined across all samples, and RNA yield correlated strongly with the number of cells per subset. The study compared TCRB repertoires of sorted circulating CD4+ T cell subsets between recently diagnosed type 1 diabetes patients and matched healthy donors. Whereas all 30 or so donors provided naive and central memory subsets, regulatory and stem cell-like memory subsets were isolated from just 8 patients and about 8 healthy donors.

From each donor, a single peripheral blood sample of approximately 110 mL on average was drawn into heparinised tubes. A BD FACSAria II and a panel including CD45RO, CCR7, CD25, CD127, CD95 and CD27 were used to sort naive, central memory, regulatory and stem cell-like memory CD4+ T cells. Purity was above 98% for every sorted population. PBMCs were separated immediately by Lymphoprep density gradient centrifugation and were stained directly, without being cultured. So that batch effects would be minimized, each experiment stained and sorted samples in pairs, pairing one healthy donor with one patient. Study-wide findings and limitations: Shorter templates might have been favored by PCR, but patient and control samples were amplified and corrected together, so both groups would have been affected equally by any skew. Because cDNA was sequenced instead of genomic DNA, highly expressing activated cells could be over-represented, though the groups showed no difference in activation or CD3 levels. HLA sub-analyses involved small numbers of individuals, so any influence of HLA type on TCRB rearrangement remained unresolved. Type 1 diabetes patients showed a moderate but significant shortening of TCRB CDR3 length in all four CD4+ subsets. At VDJ recombination sites, type 1 diabetes patients had fewer insertions and more deleted nucleotides, which implies abnormalities in thymic rearrangement. Naive, central memory and regulatory TCRB repertoires appeared more similar among patients than among healthy donors.

V and J lose 8 bases and 4 bases, and a span of 14 bases separates them. The CDR3 goes from the cysteine to the phenylalanine over 13 residues. Of all the DNA, just the CDR3 is kept, 39 bases in frame from base 1. As encoded in the germline V gene, CDR1 is KGHSH while CDR2 is LQKENI. The entire amount of isolated RNA was reverse transcribed using the High Capacity cDNA Reverse Transcription Kit, so the sequenced TCRB transcripts were expressed ones. Deep immunoSEQ sequencing was performed on naive, central memory and regulatory T cell samples, with an average of about 3.57 million total reads per sample. Sorted cells were lysed in RLT buffer and RNA was extracted with DNase-treated RNeasy Micro or Mini kits, depending on cell number. Each cell subset was processed on its own to prevent cross-contamination, while patient and healthy donor samples were processed together. TCRB sequences were amplified from cDNA with the immunoSEQ multiplex PCR, producing 87-bp fragments spanning the CDR3 region. Sequencing of the amplicons was done on the Illumina HiSeq platform. Per the original workflow: Synthetic template baselines were used to correct PCR bias computationally, reads within Hamming distance 2 were collapsed together, and singletons that could not be merged were discarded. Reads were aligned to IMGT to assign V, D and J genes, CDR3 length, and insertions or deletions at six rearrangement sites. Within each subset, clonotype counts were normalized to the number of sorted cells before true diversity and Gini coefficients were calculated with the tcR R package. The overlap coefficient, calculated on TCRB nucleotide sequences, was used to measure repertoire sharing. Out-of-frame TCRB sequences from naive cells were analyzed to stand in for the pre-selection repertoire. In its TCRdb copy, this immuneACCESS table keeps in-frame sequences only and misses some clones. Where compared with another copy, unresolved V genes explain less than half of these, and the others have no known cause. For V, J and clone size, that table is used; D and trimming come from the DNA. This sample has about 660,000 clones in its table, and roughly an eighth of those were observed once. Together, the top ten hold 0.03% to 0.045% of the sample.

The clonotype originates from a man aged 18-30 years with type 1 diabetes. Sequencing was done on a sample of naive CD4+ T cells from blood. The sample's cell subset or site label, in plain terms: true naive CD4+ T cells. Recombination joined TRBV18 with TRBJ1-1; TRBD1 is a possible D gene, resting on 5 matching bases. CDR3 loop: CASGQTTGTEAFF. The nucleotides are TGTGCCAGCGGACAAACGACGGGCACTGAAGCTTTCTTT.